This TCR beta chain was profiled in a study of CD8+CD57+ T cells in acquired aplastic anemia. The CDR3 has 16 amino acids. Unmatched junction bases numbered 6, after V lost 0 bases and J lost 6 bases. Per germline, CDR1 SNHLY and CDR2 FYNNEI. Researchers used genomic DNA as the template to profile TCR beta VDJ and CDR3. From the reads, TCRdb called clonotypes with MiXCR, one entry per CDR3 protein. The sample has tens of thousands of distinct CDR3 sequences, about 70% seen once. The clonotype originates from a human donor in good health, serving as a control. Sequencing used sorted CD4+, CD8+, or CD8+CD57+ T cells (not recorded which) from PBMCs. The rearrangement joins TRBV2 to TRBJ2-2; TRBD1 matches 8 bases. The CDR3 region has the DNA TGTGCCAGCAGTGAAGCCAGGACAGGGTTTGCCGGGGAGCTGTTTTTT. Amino acids: CASSEARTGFAGELFF.